A selection of T cell receptor beta chains follows, all from one sample in a study of OX40 agonist ivuxolimab in advanced cancers. The protocol was immunoSEQ multiplex PCR, while the TCRdb copy is restricted to in-frame clones and leaves out a portion. Counted here are just over 90,000 clones, around nine tenths occurring once; the ten biggest clones make up 0.65% to 0.85%. The sequenced sample was CD4+ or CD8+ T cells sorted from blood, obtained in a trial of the OX40 agonist ivuxolimab. These receptors originate from an adult with an advanced solid tumor such as melanoma, head and neck, liver or kidney cancer. CDR3s include the opening cysteine and the closing phenylalanine or tryptophan. The D gene is left open where the match is weak. A clone size is listed for some rows: how often the clone was seen (once, few, many), or a class if it is expanded.

V: TRBV7-2
J: TRBJ2-1
D: TRBD1
size: .
CDR3: CASSFTGQGSAVNEQFF
DNA: TGTGCCAGCAGCTTCACGGGACAGGGTTCGGCGGTTAATGAGCAGTTCTTC

V: TRBV7-2
J: TRBJ2-5
D: .
size: once
CDR3: CASSKIGTPIKQETQYF
DNA: TGTGCCAGCAGCAAAATAGGGACACCCATCAAACAAGAGACCCAGTACTTC

V: TRBV2
J: TRBJ2-2
D: TRBD2
size: .
CDR3: CASSEVQGLAEKRFTGELFF
DNA: TGTGCCAGCAGTGAAGTCCAGGGACTAGCGGAAAAGAGGTTTACCGGGGAGCTGTTTTTT

V: TRBV5-8
J: TRBJ1-2
D: TRBD1
size: once
CDR3: CASSVTKGANGYTF
DNA: TGTGCCAGCAGCGTAACCAAGGGGGCGAATGGCTACACCTTC

V: TRBV7-2
J: TRBJ1-2
D: TRBD1
size: .
CDR3: CASSPGRGRGGYTF
DNA: TGTGCCAGCAGCCCTGGGAGGGGGCGTGGTGGCTACACCTTC

V: TRBV9
J: TRBJ1-1
D: .
size: .
CDR3: CASSVGGGVDPEAFF
DNA: TGTGCCAGCAGCGTAGGCGGAGGGGTGGACCCTGAAGCTTTCTTT

V: TRBV19
J: TRBJ1-5
D: .
size: .
CDR3: CASSIRGLPQHF
DNA: TGTGCCAGTAGTATAAGGGGTTTGCCCCAGCATTTT

V: TRBV7-6
J: TRBJ2-5
D: TRBD1
size: once
CDR3: CASSFQGVQETQYF
DNA: TGTGCCAGCAGCTTTCAGGGGGTCCAAGAGACCCAGTACTTC

V: TRBV2
J: TRBJ2-7
D: .
size: once
CDR3: CASSDFSGYEQYF
DNA: TGTGCCAGCAGTGATTTCTCTGGGTACGAGCAGTACTTC

V: TRBV28
J: TRBJ2-7
D: .
size: .
CDR3: CASTLGGDYEQYF
DNA: TGTGCCAGCACTCTGGGGGGAGACTACGAGCAGTACTTC

V: TRBV19
J: TRBJ2-3
D: .
size: .
CDR3: CASSNPRVQGFGTDTQYF
DNA: TGTGCCAGTAGTAACCCTAGAGTACAGGGATTTGGGACAGATACGCAGTATTTT

V: TRBV5-1
J: TRBJ1-2
D: .
size: .
CDR3: CASSREYYGYTF
DNA: TGCGCCAGCAGCCGGGAGTACTATGGCTACACCTTC

V: TRBV4-2
J: TRBJ2-3
D: .
size: .
CDR3: CASSEDSSGFAQYF
DNA: TGTGCCAGCAGCGAGGACTCAAGCGGGTTTGCGCAGTATTTT

V: TRBV6-5
J: TRBJ2-7
D: .
size: few
CDR3: CASSFRDSYEQYF
DNA: TGTGCCAGCAGTTTCAGGGACTCCTACGAGCAGTACTTC

V: TRBV11-3
J: TRBJ2-7
D: TRBD1
size: .
CDR3: CASSLVDRANEQYF
DNA: TGTGCCAGCAGCTTAGTCGACAGGGCGAACGAGCAGTACTTC

V: TRBV2
J: TRBJ2-7
D: .
size: .
CDR3: CASSEGRGTYEQYF
DNA: TGTGCCAGCAGTGAAGGGAGGGGAACCTACGAGCAGTACTTC

V: TRBV10-2
J: TRBJ1-2
D: .
size: .
CDR3: CASSESYLGQILTEGYTF
DNA: TGCGCCAGCAGTGAGTCCTATCTCGGACAGATTTTAACTGAGGGCTACACCTTC

V: TRBV7-2
J: TRBJ2-5
D: TRBD2
size: .
CDR3: CASSPQTSGAARETQYF
DNA: TGTGCCAGCAGCCCCCAGACTAGCGGGGCGGCTCGGGAGACCCAGTACTTC